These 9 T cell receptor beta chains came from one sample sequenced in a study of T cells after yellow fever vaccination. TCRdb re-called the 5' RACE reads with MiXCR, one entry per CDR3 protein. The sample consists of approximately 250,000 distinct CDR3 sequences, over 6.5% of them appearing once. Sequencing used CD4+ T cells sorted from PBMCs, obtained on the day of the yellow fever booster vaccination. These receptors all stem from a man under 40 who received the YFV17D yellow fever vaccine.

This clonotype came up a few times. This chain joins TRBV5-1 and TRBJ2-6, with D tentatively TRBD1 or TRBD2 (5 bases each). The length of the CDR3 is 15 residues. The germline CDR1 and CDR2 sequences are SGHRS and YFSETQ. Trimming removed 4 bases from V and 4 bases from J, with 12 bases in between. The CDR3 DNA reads TGCGCCAGCAGCATAGAGGGGCCCGGGGCCAACGTCCTGACTTTC. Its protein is CASSIEGPGANVLTF.

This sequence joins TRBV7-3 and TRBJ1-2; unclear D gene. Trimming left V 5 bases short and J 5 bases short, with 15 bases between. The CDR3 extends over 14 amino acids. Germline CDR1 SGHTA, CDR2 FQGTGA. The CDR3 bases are TGTGCCAGCAGCCGTGACGCGTCCCAATATGGCTACACCTTC. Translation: CASSRDASQYGYTF.

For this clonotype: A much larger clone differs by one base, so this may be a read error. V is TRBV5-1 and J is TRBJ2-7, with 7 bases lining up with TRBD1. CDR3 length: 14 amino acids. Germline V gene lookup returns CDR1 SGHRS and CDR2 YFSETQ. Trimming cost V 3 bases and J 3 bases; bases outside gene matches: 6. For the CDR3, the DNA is TGCGCCAGCAGCTGGGGACAGAGCTACTACGAGCAGTACTTC. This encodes CASSWGQSYYEQYF. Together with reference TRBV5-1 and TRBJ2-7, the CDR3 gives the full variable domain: KAGVTQTPRYLIKTRGQQVTLSCSPISGHRSVSWYQQTPGQGLQFLFEYFSETQRNKGNFPGRFSGRQFSNSRSEMNVSTLELGDSALYLCASSWGQSYYEQYFGPGTRLTVT.

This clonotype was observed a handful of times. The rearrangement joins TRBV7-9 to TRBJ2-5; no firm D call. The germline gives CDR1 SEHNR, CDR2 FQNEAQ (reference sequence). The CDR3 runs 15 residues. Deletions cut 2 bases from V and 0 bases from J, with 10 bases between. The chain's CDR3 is CASSLTSAYQETQYF. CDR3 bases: TGTGCCAGCAGCTTAACGTCCGCGTACCAAGAGACCCAGTACTTC. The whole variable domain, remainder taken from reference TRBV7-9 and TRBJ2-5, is DTGVSQNPRHKITKRGQNVTFRCDPISEHNRLYWYRQTLGQGPEFLTYFQNEAQLEKSRLLSDRFSAERPKGSFSTLEIQRTEQGDSAMYLCASSLTSAYQETQYFGPGTRLLVL.

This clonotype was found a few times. CDR3 region: CASSLRLVGNEQFF. The DNA for the CDR3 is TGTGCCAGCAGCTTAAGACTAGTTGGAAATGAGCAGTTCTTC. The chain recombines TRBV7-6 with TRBJ2-1; TRBD2 is a possible D gene (6 bases). CDR3 length: 14 residues. The V end lost 2 bases, the J end lost 7 bases, and 12 bases lay between the germline ends. Germline CDR1 reads SGHVS; CDR2 reads FNYEAQ.

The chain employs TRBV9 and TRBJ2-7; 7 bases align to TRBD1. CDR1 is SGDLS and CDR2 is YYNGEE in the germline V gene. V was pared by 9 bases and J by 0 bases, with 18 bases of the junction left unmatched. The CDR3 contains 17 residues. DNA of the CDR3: TGTGCCAAGAAAGGACAGGAAATACCCTTGATCTCCTACGAGCAGTACTTC. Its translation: CAKKGQEIPLISYEQYF.

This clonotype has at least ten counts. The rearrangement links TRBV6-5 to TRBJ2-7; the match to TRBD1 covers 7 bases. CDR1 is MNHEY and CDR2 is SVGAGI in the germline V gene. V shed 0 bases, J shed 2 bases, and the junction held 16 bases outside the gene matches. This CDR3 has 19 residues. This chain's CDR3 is CASSYSKMDRRTGTYEQYF. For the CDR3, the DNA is TGTGCCAGCAGTTACTCGAAAATGGACAGGCGGACGGGGACCTACGAGCAGTACTTC.

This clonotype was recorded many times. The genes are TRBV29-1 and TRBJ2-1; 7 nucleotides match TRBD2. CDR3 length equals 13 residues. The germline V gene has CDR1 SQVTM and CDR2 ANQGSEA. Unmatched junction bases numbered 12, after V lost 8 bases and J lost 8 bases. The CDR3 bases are TGCAGCCTCCAGTTGGCGGGAGTTTATGAGCAGTTCTTC. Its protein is CSLQLAGVYEQFF.

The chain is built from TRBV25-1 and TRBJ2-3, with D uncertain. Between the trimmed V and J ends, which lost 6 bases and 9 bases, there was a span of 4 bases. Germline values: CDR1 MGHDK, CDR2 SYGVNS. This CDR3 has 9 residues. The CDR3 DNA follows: TGTGCCAGCAGGGGAACGCAGTATTTT. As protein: CASRGTQYF.